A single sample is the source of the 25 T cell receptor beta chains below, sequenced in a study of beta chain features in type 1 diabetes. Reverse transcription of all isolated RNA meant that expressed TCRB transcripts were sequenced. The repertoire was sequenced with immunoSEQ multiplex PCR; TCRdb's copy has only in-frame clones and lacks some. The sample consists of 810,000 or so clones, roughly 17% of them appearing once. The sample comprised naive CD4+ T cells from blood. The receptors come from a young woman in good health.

The CDR3 sequence is CASSRHLQETQYF. CDR3 nucleotides: TGTGCCAGCAGCAGACACCTACAAGAGACCCAGTACTTC. The V and J genes are TRBV6-6 and TRBJ2-5; D is unresolved. The CDR3 is 13 amino acids. V dropped 6 bases and J dropped 2 bases, with 10 bases sitting between them. The germline V gene has CDR1 MNHNY and CDR2 SVGAGI (reference sequence).

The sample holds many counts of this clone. CDR3 nucleotide sequence: TGTGCCATCAGTGAGTTGAGTAGCGGGAATGAGCAGTTCTTC. The encoded protein is CAISELSSGNEQFF. The chain couples TRBV10-3 to TRBJ2-1; 7 bases fit TRBD2. V lost 1 base and J lost 7; bases outside the gene matches: 4. There are 14 residues in the CDR3. CDR1 and CDR2 (germline): ENHRY, SYGVKD.

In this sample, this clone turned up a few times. This CDR3 is CASKASGSPGELFF. The DNA of the CDR3 is TGTGCCAGCAAGGCTAGCGGGAGTCCCGGGGAGCTGTTTTTT. V and J are TRBV2 and TRBJ2-2; 10 nucleotides align to TRBD2. This CDR3 has 14 amino acids. The V segment lost 7 bases and the J segment 6 bases; nucleotides outside the gene matches: 5. Germline V lookup: CDR1 SNHLY, CDR2 FYNNEI. The full variable domain, completed using reference TRBV2 and TRBJ2-2, is EPEVTQTPSHQVTQMGQEVILRCVPISNHLYFYWYRQILGQKVEFLVSFYNNEISEKSEIFDDQFSVERPDGSNFTLKIRSTKLEDSAMYFCASKASGSPGELFFGEGSRLTVL.

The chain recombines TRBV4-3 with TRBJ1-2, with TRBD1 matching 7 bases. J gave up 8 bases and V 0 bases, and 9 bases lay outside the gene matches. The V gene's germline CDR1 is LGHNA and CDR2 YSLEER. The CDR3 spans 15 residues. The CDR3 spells CASSQDQAGGRGYTF. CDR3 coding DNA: TGCGCCAGCAGCCAAGATCAGGCAGGGGGTAGAGGCTACACCTTC.

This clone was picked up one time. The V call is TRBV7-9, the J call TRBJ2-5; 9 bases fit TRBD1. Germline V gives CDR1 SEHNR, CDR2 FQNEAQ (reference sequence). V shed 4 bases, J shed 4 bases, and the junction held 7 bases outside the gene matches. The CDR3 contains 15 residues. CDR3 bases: TGTGCCAGCAGCTCCGTACGGGACAGGGCAGAGACCCAGTACTTC. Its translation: CASSSVRDRAETQYF.

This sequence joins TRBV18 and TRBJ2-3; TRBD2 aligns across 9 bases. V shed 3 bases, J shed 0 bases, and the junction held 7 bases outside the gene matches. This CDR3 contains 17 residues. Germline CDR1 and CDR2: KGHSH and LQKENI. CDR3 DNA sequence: TGTGCCAGCTCACCGATGACTAGCGGCATCAGCACAGATACGCAGTATTTT. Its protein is CASSPMTSGISTDTQYF.

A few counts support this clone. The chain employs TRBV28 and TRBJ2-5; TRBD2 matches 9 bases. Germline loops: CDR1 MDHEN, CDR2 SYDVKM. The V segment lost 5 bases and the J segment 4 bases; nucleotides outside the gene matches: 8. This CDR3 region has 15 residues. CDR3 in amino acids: CASSLLAGVVETQYF. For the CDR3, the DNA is TGTGCCAGCAGTCTCTTAGCGGGAGTGGTAGAGACCCAGTACTTC.

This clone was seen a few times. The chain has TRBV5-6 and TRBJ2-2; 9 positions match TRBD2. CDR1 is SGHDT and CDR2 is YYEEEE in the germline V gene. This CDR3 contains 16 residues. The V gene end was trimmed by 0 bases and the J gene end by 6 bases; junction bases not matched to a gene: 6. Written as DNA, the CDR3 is TGTGCCAGCAGCTTGGCCCTAGCGGGGAGACCCGGGGAGCTGTTTTTT. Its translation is CASSLALAGRPGELFF. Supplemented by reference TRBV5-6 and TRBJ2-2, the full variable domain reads DAGVTQSPTHLIKTRGQQVTLRCSPKSGHDTVSWYQQALGQGPQFIFQYYEEEERQRGNFPDRFSGHQFPNYSSELNVNALLLGDSALYLCASSLALAGRPGELFFGEGSRLTVL.

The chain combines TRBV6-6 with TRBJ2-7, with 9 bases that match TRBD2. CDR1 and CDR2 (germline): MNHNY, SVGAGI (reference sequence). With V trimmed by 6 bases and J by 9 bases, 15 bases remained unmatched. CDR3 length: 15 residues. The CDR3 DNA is TGTGCCAGCAGCTCTGGGACTAGCCCGGTCGTCGGGCAGTACTTC. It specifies CASSSGTSPVVGQYF.

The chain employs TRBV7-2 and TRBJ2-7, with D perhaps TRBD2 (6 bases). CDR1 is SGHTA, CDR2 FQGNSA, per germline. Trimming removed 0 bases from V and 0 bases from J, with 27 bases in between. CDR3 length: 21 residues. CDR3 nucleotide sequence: TGTGCCAGCAGCTTAGCGGGGATGGGGCTAGCGCTTATGCCCAGCTCCTACGAGCAGTACTTC. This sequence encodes CASSLAGMGLALMPSSYEQYF. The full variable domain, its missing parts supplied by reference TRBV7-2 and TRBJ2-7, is GAGVSQSPSNKVTEKGKDVELRCDPISGHTALYWYRQSLGQGLEFLIYFQGNSAPDKSGLPSDRFSAERTGGSVSTLTIQRTQQEDSAVYLCASSLAGMGLALMPSSYEQYFGPGTRLTVT.

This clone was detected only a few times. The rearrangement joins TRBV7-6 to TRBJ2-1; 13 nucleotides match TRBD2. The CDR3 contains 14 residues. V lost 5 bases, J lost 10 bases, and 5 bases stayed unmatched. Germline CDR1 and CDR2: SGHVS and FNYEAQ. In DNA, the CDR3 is TGTGCCAGCAGCCGGACTAGCGGGAGTGACGAGCAGTTCTTC. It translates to CASSRTSGSDEQFF.

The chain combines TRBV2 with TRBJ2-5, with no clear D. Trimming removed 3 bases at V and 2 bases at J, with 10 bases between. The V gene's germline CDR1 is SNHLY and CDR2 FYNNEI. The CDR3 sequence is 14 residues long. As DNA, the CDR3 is TGTGCCAGCAGTGAGACGCTGATTCAAGAGACCCAGTACTTC. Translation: CASSETLIQETQYF. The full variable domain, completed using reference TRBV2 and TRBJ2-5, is EPEVTQTPSHQVTQMGQEVILRCVPISNHLYFYWYRQILGQKVEFLVSFYNNEISEKSEIFDDQFSVERPDGSNFTLKIRSTKLEDSAMYFCASSETLIQETQYFGPGTRLLVL.

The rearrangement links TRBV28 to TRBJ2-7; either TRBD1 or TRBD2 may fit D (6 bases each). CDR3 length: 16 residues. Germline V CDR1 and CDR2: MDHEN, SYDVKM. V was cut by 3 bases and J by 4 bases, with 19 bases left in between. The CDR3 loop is CASSFSWREGGYEQYF. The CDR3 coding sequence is TGTGCCAGCAGTTTTTCTTGGCGGGAAGGGGGATACGAGCAGTACTTC.

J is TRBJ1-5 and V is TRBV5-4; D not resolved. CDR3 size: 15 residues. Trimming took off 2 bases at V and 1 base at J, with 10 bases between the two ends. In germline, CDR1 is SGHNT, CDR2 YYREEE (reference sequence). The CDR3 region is CASSFWVGSNQPQHF. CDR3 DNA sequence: TGTGCCAGCAGCTTTTGGGTTGGAAGCAATCAGCCCCAGCATTTT.

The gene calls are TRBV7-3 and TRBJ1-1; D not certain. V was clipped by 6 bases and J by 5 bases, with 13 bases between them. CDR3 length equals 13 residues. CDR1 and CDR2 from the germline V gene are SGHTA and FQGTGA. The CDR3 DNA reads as TGTGCCAGCAGTCGCGGGCCTGGGACTGAAGCTTTCTTT. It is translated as CASSRGPGTEAFF.

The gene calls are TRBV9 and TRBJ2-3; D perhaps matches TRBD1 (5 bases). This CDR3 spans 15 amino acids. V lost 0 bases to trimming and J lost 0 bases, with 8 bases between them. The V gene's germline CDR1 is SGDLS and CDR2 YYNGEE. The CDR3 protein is CASSVGGQSTDTQYF. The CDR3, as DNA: TGTGCCAGCAGCGTAGGCGGACAAAGCACAGATACGCAGTATTTT.

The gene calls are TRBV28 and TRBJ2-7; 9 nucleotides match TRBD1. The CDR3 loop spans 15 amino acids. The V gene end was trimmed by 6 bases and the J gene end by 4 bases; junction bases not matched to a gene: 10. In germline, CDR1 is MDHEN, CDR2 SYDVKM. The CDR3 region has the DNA TGTGCCAGCAGATCTCCGGGACAGGGCTCGTACGAGCAGTACTTC. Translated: CASRSPGQGSYEQYF.

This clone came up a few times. CDR3 amino acids: CASSLGVKETQYF. For the CDR3, the DNA is TGTGCCAGCAGCTTAGGGGTGAAGGAGACCCAGTACTTC. The chain links TRBV7-2 to TRBJ2-5; D uncertain. V was trimmed by 1 base and J by 5 bases, leaving 8 bases between them. CDR1 is SGHTA and CDR2 is FQGNSA in the germline V gene. The CDR3 is 13 residues long.

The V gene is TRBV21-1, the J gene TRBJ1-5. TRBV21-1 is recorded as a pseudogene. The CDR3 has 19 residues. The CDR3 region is CASSKGRYMSGRLNQPQHF. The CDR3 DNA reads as TGTGCCAGCAGCAAAGGAAGGTACATGTCGGGACGGCTCAATCAGCCCCAGCATTTT.

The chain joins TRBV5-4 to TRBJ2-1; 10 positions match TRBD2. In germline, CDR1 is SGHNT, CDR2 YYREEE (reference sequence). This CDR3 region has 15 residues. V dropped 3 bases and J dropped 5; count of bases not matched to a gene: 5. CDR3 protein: CASSYQREGDNEQFF. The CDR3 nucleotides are TGTGCCAGCAGCTACCAGCGGGAGGGAGACAATGAGCAGTTCTTC. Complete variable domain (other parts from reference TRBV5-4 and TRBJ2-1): ETGVTQSPTHLIKTRGQQVTLRCSSQSGHNTVSWYQQALGQGPQFIFQYYREEENGRGNFPPRFSGLQFPNYSSELNVNALELDDSALYLCASSYQREGDNEQFFGPGTRLTVL.

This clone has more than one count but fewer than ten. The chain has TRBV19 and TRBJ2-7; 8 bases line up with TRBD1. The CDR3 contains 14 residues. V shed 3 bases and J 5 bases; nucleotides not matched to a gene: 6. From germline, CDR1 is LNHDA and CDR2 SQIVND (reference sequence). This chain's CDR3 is CASSIPGRGHEQYF. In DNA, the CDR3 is TGTGCCAGTAGTATCCCCGGCAGGGGGCACGAGCAGTACTTC.

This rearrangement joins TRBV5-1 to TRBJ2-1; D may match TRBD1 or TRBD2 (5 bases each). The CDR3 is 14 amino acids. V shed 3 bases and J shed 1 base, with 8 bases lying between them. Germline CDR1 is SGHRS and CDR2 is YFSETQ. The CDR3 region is CASSWDVSYNEQFF. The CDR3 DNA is TGCGCCAGCAGCTGGGACGTGTCCTACAATGAGCAGTTCTTC.

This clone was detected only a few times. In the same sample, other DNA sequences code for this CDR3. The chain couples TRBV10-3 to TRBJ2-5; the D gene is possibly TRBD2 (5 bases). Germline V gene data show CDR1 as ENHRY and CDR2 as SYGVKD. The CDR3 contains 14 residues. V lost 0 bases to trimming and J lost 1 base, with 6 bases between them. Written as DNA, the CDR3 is TGTGCCATCAGTGAGTCCGGGGTCCAAGAGACCCAGTACTTC. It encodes CAISESGVQETQYF.

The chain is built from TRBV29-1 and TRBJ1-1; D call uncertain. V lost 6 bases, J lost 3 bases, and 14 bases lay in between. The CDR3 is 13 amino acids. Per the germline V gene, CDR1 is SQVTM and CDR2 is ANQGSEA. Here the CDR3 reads CSVTGPKHTEAFF. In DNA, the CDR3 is TGCAGCGTAACCGGGCCAAAACACACTGAAGCTTTCTTT.

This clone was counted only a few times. The CDR3 is CASSYSNRGLVGYTF. CDR3 nucleotide sequence: TGTGCCAGCAGTTACTCGAACAGGGGGCTGGTTGGCTACACCTTC. This chain links TRBV6-5 with TRBJ1-2; 9 nucleotides line up with TRBD1. Unmatched junction bases numbered 6, after V lost 0 bases and J lost 7 bases. Germline CDR1 reads MNHEY; CDR2 reads SVGAGI. The CDR3 extends over 15 amino acids.